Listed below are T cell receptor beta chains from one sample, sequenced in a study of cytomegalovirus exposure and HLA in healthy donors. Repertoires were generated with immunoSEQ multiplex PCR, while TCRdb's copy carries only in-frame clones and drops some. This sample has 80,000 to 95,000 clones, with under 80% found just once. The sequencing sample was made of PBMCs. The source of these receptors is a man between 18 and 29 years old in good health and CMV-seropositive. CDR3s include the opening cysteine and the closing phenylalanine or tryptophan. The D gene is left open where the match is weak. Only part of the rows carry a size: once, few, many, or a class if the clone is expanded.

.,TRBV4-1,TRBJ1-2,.,CASSPAGVVRYGYTF,TGCGCCAGCAGCCCCGCGGGGGTAGTGCGCTATGGCTACACCTTC
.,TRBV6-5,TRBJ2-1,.,CASSGSPVEQFF,TGTGCCAGCTCCGGGAGTCCGGTTGAGCAGTTCTTC
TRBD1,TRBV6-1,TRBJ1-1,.,CASSPRDRAGLGAFF,TGTGCCAGCAGTCCTCGGGACAGGGCGGGACTGGGAGCTTTCTTT
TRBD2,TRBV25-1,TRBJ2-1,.,CASSELVFGAGGHNEQFF,TGTGCCAGCAGTGAATTGGTTTTCGGAGCGGGAGGTCACAATGAGCAGTTCTTC
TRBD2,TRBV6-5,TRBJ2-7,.,CASNKRGGYEQYF,TGTGCCAGCAATAAGCGGGGCGGCTACGAGCAGTACTTC
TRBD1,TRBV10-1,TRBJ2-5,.,CASPRDSWETQYF,TGCGCCAGCCCAAGGGACAGTTGGGAGACCCAGTACTTC
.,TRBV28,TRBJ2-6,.,CASSPVRVSGANVLTF,TGTGCCAGCAGCCCCGTACGAGTCTCTGGGGCCAACGTCCTGACTTTC
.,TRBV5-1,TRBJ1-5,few,CASSFIHQPQHF,TGCGCCAGCAGCTTTATCCATCAGCCCCAGCATTTT
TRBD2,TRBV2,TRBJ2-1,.,CASSPWTSGRSSYNEQFF,TGTGCCAGCAGTCCATGGACTAGCGGCAGGAGCTCCTACAATGAGCAGTTCTTC
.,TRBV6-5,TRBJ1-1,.,CASTPSPGPSEAFF,TGTGCCAGCACCCCCTCGCCAGGGCCCTCTGAAGCTTTCTTT
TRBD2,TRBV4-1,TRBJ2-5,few,CASSRAGRETQYF,TGCGCCAGCAGCAGAGCGGGAAGGGAGACCCAGTACTTC
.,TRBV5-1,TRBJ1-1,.,CASRVAWSTEAFF,TGCGCCAGCAGAGTTGCCTGGAGCACTGAAGCTTTCTTT
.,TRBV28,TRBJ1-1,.,CASRLNRATEAFF,TGTGCCAGCAGGTTGAACAGGGCAACTGAAGCTTTCTTT
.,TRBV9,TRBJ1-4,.,CASSARTATNEKLFF,TGTGCCAGCAGCGCCCGGACAGCAACTAATGAAAAACTGTTTTTT
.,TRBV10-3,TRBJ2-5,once,CAISHGQGAFQETQYF,TGTGCCATCAGCCACGGACAAGGAGCCTTCCAAGAGACCCAGTACTTC
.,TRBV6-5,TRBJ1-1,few,CASSYSGGVTEAFF,TGTGCCAGCAGTTACTCGGGGGGAGTCACTGAAGCTTTCTTT
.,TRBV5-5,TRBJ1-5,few,CASSLIGADSNQPQHF,TGTGCCAGCAGCTTGATAGGGGCTGATAGCAATCAGCCCCAGCATTTT
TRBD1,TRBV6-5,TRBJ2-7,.,CASSYSRQGSYEQYF,TGTGCCAGCAGTTACTCGAGACAGGGCTCCTACGAGCAGTACTTC
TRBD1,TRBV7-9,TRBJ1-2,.,CASSLGQGGYGYTF,TGTGCCAGCAGCTTAGGACAGGGAGGCTATGGCTACACCTTC
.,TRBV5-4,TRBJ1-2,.,CASSFEGANYGYTF,TGTGCCAGCAGCTTCGAGGGGGCTAACTATGGCTACACCTTC
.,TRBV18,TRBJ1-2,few,CASSPPLGRDYGYTF,TGTGCCAGCTCACCACCACTCGGGAGAGACTATGGCTACACCTTC
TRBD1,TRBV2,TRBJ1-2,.,CASSDQGAPPYGYTF,TGTGCCAGCAGTGATCAGGGGGCGCCCCCCTATGGCTACACCTTC
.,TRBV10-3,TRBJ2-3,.,CAISTHLDTQYF,TGTGCCATCAGTACACACCTAGATACGCAGTATTTT